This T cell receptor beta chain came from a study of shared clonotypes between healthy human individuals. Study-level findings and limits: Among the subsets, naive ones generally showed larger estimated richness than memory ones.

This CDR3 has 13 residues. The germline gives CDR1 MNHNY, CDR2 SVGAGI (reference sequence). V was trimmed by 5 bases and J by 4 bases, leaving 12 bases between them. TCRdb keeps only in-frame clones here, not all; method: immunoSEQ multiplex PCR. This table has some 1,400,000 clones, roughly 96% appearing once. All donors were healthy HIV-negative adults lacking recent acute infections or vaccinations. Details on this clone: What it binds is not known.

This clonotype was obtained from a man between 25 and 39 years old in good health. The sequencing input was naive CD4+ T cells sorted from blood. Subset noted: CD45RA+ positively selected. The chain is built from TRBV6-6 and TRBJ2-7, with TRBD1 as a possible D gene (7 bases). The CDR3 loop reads CASSTGAGYEQYF. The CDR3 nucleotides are TGTGCCAGCAGTACAGGGGCGGGGTACGAGCAGTACTTC.